The 14 T cell receptor beta chains given below trace back to one sample, sequenced in a study of T cells in Graves' hyperthyroidism and ophthalmopathy. It was RNA transcripts that yielded the amplified TCR beta CDR3 regions. Using the HTBI primer set, a first-round RT-PCR was run on the TCR CDR3. TCRdb re-called the multiplex PCR reads through MiXCR, storing one row per CDR3 protein. Of some 700,000 distinct CDR3 sequences in the sample, around 15% were seen once. Material for sequencing was blood. These receptors originate from a man in his forties or fifties with Graves' hyperthyroidism.

This clonotype has a count of ten or more. J is TRBJ2-7 and V is TRBV27; D ambiguous. There are 14 residues in the CDR3. V lost 0 bases to trimming and J lost 3 bases, with 9 bases between them. Germline V gives CDR1 MNHEY, CDR2 SMNVEV (reference sequence). CDR3 sequence: CASSLSSDYYEQYF. As DNA, the CDR3 is TGTGCCAGCAGTTTATCATCAGATTACTACGAGCAGTACTTC.

This clonotype was seen ten or more times. Written as DNA, the CDR3 is TGTGCCAGCAATATCTGGGATCTGAACTACGAGCAGTACTTC. Its translation: CASNIWDLNYEQYF. The chain employs TRBV6-1 and TRBJ2-7; D unresolved. Germline CDR1 MNHNS, CDR2 SASEGT. Between the trimmed V and J ends, which lost 7 bases and 3 bases, there was a span of 16 bases. The CDR3 covers 14 residues.

This chain joins TRBV19 and TRBJ2-4; weak D call: TRBD1 (6 bases). V was pared by 6 bases and J by 0 bases, with 15 bases between. CDR1 is LNHDA, CDR2 SQIVND, per germline (reference sequence). This CDR3 comprises 16 residues. The CDR3 nucleotides are TGTGCCAGTAGGGCCACAGGGAGCCTAGCCAAAAACATTCAGTACTTC. Translated, it gives CASRATGSLAKNIQYF.

This clonotype was counted at least ten times. The chain joins TRBV20-1 to TRBJ2-3; D is uncertain. The length of the CDR3 is 11 residues. In germline, CDR1 is DFQATT, CDR2 SNEGSKA (reference sequence). Trimming took 0 bases from V and 6 from J, leaving 4 bases between them. CDR3 DNA: TGCAGTGCTAGAGATCATGATACGCAGTATTTT. Protein: CSARDHDTQYF.

This clonotype was seen just once. The V and J genes are TRBV20-1 and TRBJ2-2; TRBD2 matches at 9 bases. CDR1 and CDR2 from the germline V gene are DFQATT and SNEGSKA (reference sequence). J was trimmed by 3 bases and V by 6 bases; bases with no gene match: 5. This CDR3 spans 14 amino acids. The CDR3: CSAPRLADTGELFF. The CDR3 region has the DNA TGCAGTGCCCCGAGACTAGCGGACACCGGGGAGCTGTTTTTT.

J is TRBJ1-1 and V is TRBV15; possibly TRBD1 for D (5 bases). This CDR3 has 15 residues. CDR1 and CDR2 (germline): LNHNV, YYDKDF (reference sequence). The V gene lost 0 bases and the J gene lost 5 bases, with 13 bases spanning the gap. The DNA of the CDR3 is TGTGCCACCAGCAGAGAGGGGGGTGTTTGGACTGAAGCTTTCTTT. Translated, it gives CATSREGGVWTEAFF.

This clonotype showed up just a few times. The chain is built from TRBV3-1 and TRBJ2-3; D not certain. From germline, CDR1 is LGHDT and CDR2 YNNKEL (reference sequence). Trimming took off 6 bases at V and 0 bases at J, with 19 bases between the two ends. CDR3 size: 17 residues. Written as DNA, the CDR3 is TGTGCCAGCAGTCACCCAGCATGGCGGTCCAGCACAGATACGCAGTATTTT. It encodes CASSHPAWRSSTDTQYF.

The CDR3 loop reads CASSQAFRGSGNTIYF. The CDR3 DNA is TGTGCCAGCAGCCAAGCTTTCAGGGGGTCTGGAAACACCATATATTTT. This sequence joins TRBV3-1 and TRBJ1-3; TRBD1 matches at 7 bases. There are 16 residues in the CDR3. The V segment lost 1 base and the J segment 1 base; nucleotides outside the gene matches: 4. Germline lookup yields CDR1 LGHDT and CDR2 YNNKEL (reference sequence).

This clonotype was recorded a few times. The chain couples TRBV29-1 to TRBJ2-3; D not certain. Trimming shortened V by 3 bases and J by 4 bases, and 14 bases separated the two germline ends. The CDR3 is 14 residues long. Germline CDR1 reads SQVTM; CDR2 reads ANQGSEA. Here the CDR3 reads CSVDGLSDSDTQYF. The CDR3 nucleotides read TGCAGCGTTGACGGTCTAAGCGATTCAGATACGCAGTATTTT.

This clonotype has ten or more counts. The rearrangement uses TRBV11-2 and TRBJ1-1; no definite D call. Deletions cut 7 bases from V and 1 base from J, with 10 bases between. From germline, CDR1 is SGHAT and CDR2 FQNNGV. CDR3 size: 13 residues. The CDR3 sequence is CASTRGQNTEAFF. The CDR3 DNA sequence: TGTGCCAGCACCCGAGGCCAGAACACTGAAGCTTTCTTT.

DNA of the CDR3: TGTGCCAGCAGGCGACAGGCCTCCTATGGCTACACCTTC. As protein: CASRRQASYGYTF. The chain is built from TRBV6-2 or TRBV6-3 and TRBJ1-2, with D maybe TRBD1 (6 bases). Trimming cost V 6 bases and J 4 bases, with 12 bases left between them. Germline V gene sequence: CDR1 MNHEY, CDR2 SVGEGT. The CDR3 has 13 residues.

Ten or more counts support this clonotype. The chain has TRBV24-1 and TRBJ1-1; TRBD1 might be the D (6 bases). The CDR3 contains 13 residues. Germline V CDR1 and CDR2: KGHDR, SFDVKD. The ends were cut back, 3 bases at V and 7 bases at J, with 11 bases in the middle. The CDR3 DNA sequence: TGTGCCACCAGTGATCACGGGACAAATGAAGCTTTCTTT. It codes for CATSDHGTNEAFF.

On this clonotype itself: Its ends do not fully match the called genes, so a read error is possible. The V gene is TRBV10-3, the J gene TRBJ1-6; 7 bases line up with TRBD1. This CDR3 is 14 amino acids long. CDR1 and CDR2 from the germline V gene are ENHRY and SYGVKD. The CDR3 sequence: CAISEGDSNSPLRF. In DNA form, the CDR3 reads TGTGCCATCAGTGAGGGGGACAGTAATTCACCCCTCCGCTTT.

This clonotype was recorded at least ten times. The chain carries TRBV28 and TRBJ1-5, with D tentatively TRBD1 (6 bases). The V and J ends lost 5 bases and 2 bases respectively, with 13 bases between them. CDR3 length: 15 amino acids. The germline V gene encodes CDR1 MDHEN and CDR2 SYDVKM. The CDR3 loop is CASSQRTVRNQPQHF. DNA for the CDR3: TGTGCCAGCAGTCAGAGGACAGTCCGCAATCAGCCCCAGCATTTT.